This T cell receptor (beta chain) was sequenced during a study of T cell repertoires in cytomegalovirus infection. Study as a whole: Indications of both CMV infection and matching HLA type were provided by public TCR beta signatures. Study-level points and caveats: HLA-C-restricted TCR beta clonotypes specific for CMV led the ex vivo response. Carriers of CMV plus the relevant HLA were identified by cumulative public TCR beta family frequency.

The CDR3 runs to 16 residues. Looked up from germline, CDR1 is MNHEY and CDR2 is SMNVEV (reference sequence). Trimming cost V 7 bases and J 3 bases; bases outside gene matches: 11. For this clonotype: As yet, its antigen is unknown.

TCRdb passed the reads through MiXCR, listing each CDR3 protein once. This sample carries 200,000 to 250,000 distinct CDR3 sequences, roughly an eighth of them seen once, and the ten largest clones take approximately 1.6%. The material sequenced was PBMCs. The chain recombines TRBV27 with TRBJ2-5; 10 bases line up with TRBD1. The clonotype originates from a human donor in good health (CMV status not recorded). Some clones in this sample may be carry-over from other donors' samples. The CDR3 DNA sequence: TGTGCCAGCACTTCCCGACCGGGACAGGGGAAAGAGACCCAGTACTTC. Protein sequence: CASTSRPGQGKETQYF.